The following is a T cell receptor (beta chain) sequence with its context. Its target is not known. This record belongs to a study of Ad26.COV2.S vaccination and SARS-CoV-2 variants. Notes on the study in general: Analyses that measured TCR breadth and depth may have underestimated total T cell responses. People who got the vaccine or the placebo had similar non-spike TCR breadth.

Trimming at V came to 11 bases and at J to 3 bases, leaving 5 bases not matched to a gene. The CDR3 totals 13 residues. Germline V lookup: CDR1 ENHRY, CDR2 SYGVKD. Treatment described: approximately 18 received Ad26.COV2.S at low or high dose, single or two shots; about 5 received placebo; per-sample allocation not given. On day 63 after the first injection, vaccine and placebo recipients gave samples. Produced via immunoSEQ multiplex PCR; TCRdb's table is partial and in-frame only. The repertoire holds approximately 420,000 clones, approximately 87% seen once, with 3.6% in the top ten. This specimen consisted of peripheral blood, obtained in a trial of Ad26.COV2.S vaccine versus placebo. The receptor comes from a person aged 18 to 65 who received the Ad26.COV2.S COVID-19 vaccine or a placebo. This rearrangement joins TRBV10-3 to TRBJ2-4; 9 bases align to TRBD1. The CDR3 here is CAAATGGKNIQYF. The CDR3 nucleotides are TGTGCCGCAGCGACAGGGGGCAAAAACATTCAGTACTTC.